This entry describes one TCR beta chain. This record belongs to a study of response to subunit inactivated influenza vaccine. One entry per CDR3 protein results from TCRdb running MiXCR on the RT-PCR reads. There are hundreds of thousands of distinct CDR3 sequences in the sample; about 12% occur only once, and around 9.6% lies in the top ten. The trim removed 3 bases at V and 4 bases at J, leaving 3 bases unmatched. The CDR3 covers 15 residues. The germline V gene encodes CDR1 ENHRY and CDR2 SYGVKD. The V call is TRBV10-3, the J call TRBJ2-6; 7 bases align to TRBD2. This sequence was found in a man aged 45-65 years who received an inactivated influenza vaccine. The material was PBMCs from blood, obtained on the day of vaccination. CDR3 coding DNA: TGTGCCATCAGTGACGGACTAGGAGGGGCCAACGTCCTGACTTTC. It encodes CAISDGLGGANVLTF.